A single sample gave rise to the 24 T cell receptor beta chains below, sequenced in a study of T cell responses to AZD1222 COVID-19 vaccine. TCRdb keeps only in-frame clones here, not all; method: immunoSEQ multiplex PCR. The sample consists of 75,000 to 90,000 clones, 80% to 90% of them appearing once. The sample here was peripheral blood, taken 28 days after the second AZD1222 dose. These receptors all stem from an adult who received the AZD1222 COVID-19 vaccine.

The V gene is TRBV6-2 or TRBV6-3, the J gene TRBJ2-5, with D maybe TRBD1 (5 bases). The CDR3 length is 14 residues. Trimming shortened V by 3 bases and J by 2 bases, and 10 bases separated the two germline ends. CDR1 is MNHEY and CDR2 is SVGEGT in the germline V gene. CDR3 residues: CASSYGASQETQYF. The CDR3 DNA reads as TGTGCCAGCAGTTATGGGGCCAGTCAAGAGACCCAGTACTTC.

Here the CDR3 reads CSAGRTWGQPQHF. The CDR3 DNA sequence: TGCAGCGCCGGTCGCACATGGGGTCAGCCCCAGCATTTT. The chain couples TRBV29-1 to TRBJ1-5; the D is unclear. The length of the CDR3 is 13 residues. V was shortened by 7 bases and J by 6 bases, with 16 bases between the two germline ends. CDR1 is SQVTM, CDR2 ANQGSEA, per germline.

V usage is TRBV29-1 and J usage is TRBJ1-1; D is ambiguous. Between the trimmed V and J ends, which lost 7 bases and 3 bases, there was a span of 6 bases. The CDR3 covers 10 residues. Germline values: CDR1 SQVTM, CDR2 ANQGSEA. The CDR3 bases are TGCAGCGCCCGGGACACTGAAGCTTTCTTT. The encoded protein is CSARDTEAFF.

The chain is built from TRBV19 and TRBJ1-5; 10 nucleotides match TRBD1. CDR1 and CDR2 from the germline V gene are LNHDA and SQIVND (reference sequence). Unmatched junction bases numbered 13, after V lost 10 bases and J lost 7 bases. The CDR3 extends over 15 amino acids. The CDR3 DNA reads TGTGCCACCTCTATCCGGGACAGGGGCGGGCAGCCCCAGCATTTT. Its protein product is CATSIRDRGGQPQHF.

The CDR3 loop is CASSPIVGQGGEENEKLFF. As DNA, the CDR3 is TGTGCCAGCAGTCCCATTGTGGGACAGGGAGGCGAAGAAAATGAAAAACTGTTTTTT. The chain recombines TRBV28 with TRBJ1-4, with TRBD1 matching 9 bases. The CDR3 totals 19 residues. CDR1 is MDHEN, CDR2 SYDVKM, per germline. Trimming took 5 bases from V and 5 from J; bases not matched to a gene: 18.

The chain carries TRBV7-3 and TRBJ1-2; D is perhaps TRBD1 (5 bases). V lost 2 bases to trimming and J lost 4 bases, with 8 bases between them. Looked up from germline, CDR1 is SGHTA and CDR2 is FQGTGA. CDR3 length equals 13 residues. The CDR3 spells CASSLGGSYGYTF. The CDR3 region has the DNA TGTGCCAGCAGCTTAGGGGGTTCCTATGGCTACACCTTC.

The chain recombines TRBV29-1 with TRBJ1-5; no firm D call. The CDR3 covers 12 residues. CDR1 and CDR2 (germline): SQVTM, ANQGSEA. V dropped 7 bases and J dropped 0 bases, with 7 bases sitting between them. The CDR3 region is CSALDSNQPQHF. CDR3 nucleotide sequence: TGCAGCGCTCTGGATAGCAATCAGCCCCAGCATTTT. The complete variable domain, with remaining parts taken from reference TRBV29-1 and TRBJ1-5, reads SAVISQKPSRDICQRGTSLTIQCQVDSQVTMMFWYRQQPGQSLTLIATANQGSEATYESGFVIDKFPISRPNLTFSTLTVSNMSPEDSSIYLCSALDSNQPQHFGDGTRLSIL.

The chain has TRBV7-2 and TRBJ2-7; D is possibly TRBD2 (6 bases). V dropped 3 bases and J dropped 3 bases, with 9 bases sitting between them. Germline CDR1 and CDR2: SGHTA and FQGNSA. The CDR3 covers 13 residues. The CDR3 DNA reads TGTGCCAGCAGCTTCGGGGGAGTCTACGAGCAGTACTTC. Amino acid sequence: CASSFGGVYEQYF.

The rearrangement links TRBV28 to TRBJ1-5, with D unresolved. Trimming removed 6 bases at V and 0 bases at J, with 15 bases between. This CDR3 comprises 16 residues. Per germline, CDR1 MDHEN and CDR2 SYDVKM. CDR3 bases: TGTGCCAGCAGCTCAGGCGGGTCATATAGCAATCAGCCCCAGCATTTT. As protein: CASSSGGSYSNQPQHF.

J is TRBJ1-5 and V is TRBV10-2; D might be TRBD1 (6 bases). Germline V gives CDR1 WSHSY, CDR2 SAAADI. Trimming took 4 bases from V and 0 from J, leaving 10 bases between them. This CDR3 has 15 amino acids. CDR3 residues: CASSVTGVSNQPQHF. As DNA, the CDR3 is TGCGCCAGCAGTGTGACAGGAGTTAGCAATCAGCCCCAGCATTTT.

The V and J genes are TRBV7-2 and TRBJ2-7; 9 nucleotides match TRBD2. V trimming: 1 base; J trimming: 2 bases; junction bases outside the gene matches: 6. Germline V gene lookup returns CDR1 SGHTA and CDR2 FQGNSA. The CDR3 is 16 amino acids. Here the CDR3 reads CASSLVGLAGTYEQYF. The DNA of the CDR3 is TGTGCCAGCAGCTTAGTAGGTCTAGCGGGAACCTACGAGCAGTACTTC.

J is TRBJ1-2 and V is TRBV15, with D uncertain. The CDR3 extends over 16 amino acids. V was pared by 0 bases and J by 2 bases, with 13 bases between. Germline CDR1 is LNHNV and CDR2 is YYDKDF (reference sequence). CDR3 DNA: TGTGCCACCAGCAGAGATTTATGGCAGTCCAACTATGGCTACACCTTC. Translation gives CATSRDLWQSNYGYTF.

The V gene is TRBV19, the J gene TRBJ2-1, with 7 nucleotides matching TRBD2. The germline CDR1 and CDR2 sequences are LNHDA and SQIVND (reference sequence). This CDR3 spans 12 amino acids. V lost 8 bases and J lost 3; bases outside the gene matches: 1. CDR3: CASGGVYNEQFF. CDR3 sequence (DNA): TGTGCCAGTGGGGGGGTCTACAATGAGCAGTTCTTC.

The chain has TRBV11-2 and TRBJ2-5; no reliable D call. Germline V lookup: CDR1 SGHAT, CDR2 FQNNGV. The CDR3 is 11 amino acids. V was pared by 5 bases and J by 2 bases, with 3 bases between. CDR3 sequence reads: CASSPQETQYF. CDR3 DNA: TGTGCCAGCAGCCCTCAAGAGACCCAGTACTTC. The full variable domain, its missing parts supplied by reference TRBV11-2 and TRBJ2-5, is EAGVAQSPRYKIIEKRQSVAFWCNPISGHATLYWYQQILGQGPKLLIQFQNNGVVDDSQLPKDRFSAERLKGVDSTLKIQPAKLEDSAVYLCASSPQETQYFGPGTRLLVL.

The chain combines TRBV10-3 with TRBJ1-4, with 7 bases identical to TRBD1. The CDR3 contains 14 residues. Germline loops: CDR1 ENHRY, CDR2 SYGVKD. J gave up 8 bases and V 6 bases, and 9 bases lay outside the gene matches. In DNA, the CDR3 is TGTGCCATCAGGGCGGACAGGTCGGCCGAAAAACTGTTTTTT. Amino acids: CAIRADRSAEKLFF.

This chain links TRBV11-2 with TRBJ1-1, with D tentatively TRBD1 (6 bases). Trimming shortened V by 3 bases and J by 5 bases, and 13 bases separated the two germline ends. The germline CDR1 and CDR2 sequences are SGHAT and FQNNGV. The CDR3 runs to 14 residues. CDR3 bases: TGTGCCAGCAGCTTTTCCGGGGGCTGGACTGAAGCTTTCTTT. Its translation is CASSFSGGWTEAFF.

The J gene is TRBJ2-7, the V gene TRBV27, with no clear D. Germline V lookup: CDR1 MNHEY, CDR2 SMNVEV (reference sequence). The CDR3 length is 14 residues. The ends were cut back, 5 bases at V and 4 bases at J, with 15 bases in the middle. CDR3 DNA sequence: TGTGCCAGCAGTCCGTCCAGCGAGTTATACGAGCAGTACTTC. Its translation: CASSPSSELYEQYF.

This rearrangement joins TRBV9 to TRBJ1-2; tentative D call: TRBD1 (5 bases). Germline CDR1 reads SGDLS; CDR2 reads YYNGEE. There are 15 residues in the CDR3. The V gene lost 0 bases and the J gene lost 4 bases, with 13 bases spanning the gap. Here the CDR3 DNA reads TGTGCCAGCAGCGTAGGCCCCTCAGGGAGCTATGGCTACACCTTC. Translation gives CASSVGPSGSYGYTF.

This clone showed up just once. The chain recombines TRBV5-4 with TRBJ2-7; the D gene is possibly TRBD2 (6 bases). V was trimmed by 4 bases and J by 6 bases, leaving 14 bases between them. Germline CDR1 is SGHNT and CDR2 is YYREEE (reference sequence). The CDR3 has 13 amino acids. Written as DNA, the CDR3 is TGTGCCAGCAGCACCGGGACTCTGCGCGAGCAGTACTTC. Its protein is CASSTGTLREQYF.

The CDR3 spells CASADREGNQPQHF. For the CDR3, the DNA is TGTGCCAGTGCGGACAGGGAAGGCAATCAGCCCCAGCATTTT. The rearrangement links TRBV19 to TRBJ1-5; 8 bases match TRBD1. V lost 8 bases and J lost 2; bases outside the gene matches: 5. The CDR3 is made up of 14 amino acids. Germline CDR1 reads LNHDA; CDR2 reads SQIVND (reference sequence).

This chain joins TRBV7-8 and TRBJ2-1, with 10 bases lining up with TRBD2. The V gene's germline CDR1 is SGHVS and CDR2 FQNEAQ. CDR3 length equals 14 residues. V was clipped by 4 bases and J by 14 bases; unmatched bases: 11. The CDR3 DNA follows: TGTGCCAGCAGCTCTCAGGGGCGGCTAGCGGGGGAGTTCTTC. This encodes CASSSQGRLAGEFF. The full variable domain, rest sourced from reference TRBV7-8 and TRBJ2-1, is GAGVSQSPRYKVAKRGQDVALRCDPISGHVSLFWYQQALGQGPEFLTYFQNEAQLDKSGLPSDRFFAERPEGSVSTLKIQRTQQEDSAVYLCASSSQGRLAGEFFGPGTRLTVL.

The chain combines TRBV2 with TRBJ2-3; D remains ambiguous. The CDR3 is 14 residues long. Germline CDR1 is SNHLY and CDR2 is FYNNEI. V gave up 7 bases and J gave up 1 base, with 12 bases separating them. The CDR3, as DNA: TGTGCCAGCAATATCAGACGGGGCACAGATACGCAGTATTTT. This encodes CASNIRRGTDTQYF.

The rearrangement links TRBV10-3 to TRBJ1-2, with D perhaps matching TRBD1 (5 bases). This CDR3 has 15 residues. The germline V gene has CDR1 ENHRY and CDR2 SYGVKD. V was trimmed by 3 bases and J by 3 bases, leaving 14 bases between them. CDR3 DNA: TGTGCCATCAGTGATGAGTCAGGGAAGCACTATGGCTACACCTTC. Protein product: CAISDESGKHYGYTF.

CDR3 loop: CASSPQPLNGNTIYF. CDR3 coding DNA: TGTGCCAGCTCACCCCAACCGCTCAATGGAAACACCATATATTTT. V is TRBV18 and J is TRBJ1-3; unclear D gene. Germline CDR1 KGHSH, CDR2 LQKENI. The CDR3 extends over 15 amino acids. Trimming took off 3 bases at V and 3 bases at J, with 12 bases between the two ends.